The TCR beta chain under discussion was sequenced for a study of blood T cell repertoires in COVID-19. Study at large: Acute and convalescent COVID-19 specimens originated in the United States, Italy and Spain. T cells, B-cell-depleted T cells, or PBMCs provided the cDNA or gDNA that served as material.

Profiled with immunoSEQ multiplex PCR; TCRdb holds only in-frame clones, not every one. The sample has roughly 310,000 clones, around 89% seen once. Participants reported their clinical history, and cohort assignment relied on those reports. The study counted Cohort 3 donors as recovered given two negative PCRs, clearance, or symptom resolution. CDR1 and CDR2 (germline): SGHVS, FNYEAQ. CDR3 size: 16 residues. The germline V and J ends were trimmed by 6 bases and 3 bases, with 18 bases remaining between them. V usage is TRBV7-6 and J usage is TRBJ1-5; a possible D gene is TRBD1 (6 bases). The TCR comes from a middle-aged woman who had recovered from COVID-19. The sample consisted of PBMCs or T cells enriched from blood (not recorded which). CDR3 in amino acids: CASSEEQGGFNQPQHF. The CDR3 DNA sequence: TGTGCCAGCAGTGAAGAACAGGGCGGATTCAATCAGCCCCAGCATTTT.